The 18 T cell receptor beta chains given below trace back to one sample, sequenced in a study of cytomegalovirus exposure and HLA in healthy donors. The PCR ran on 60 Vbeta and 13 Jbeta primers. Sequencing used immunoSEQ multiplex PCR; TCRdb keeps in-frame clones, though not all of them. The sample holds approximately 51,000 clones, about 72% seen once. The sample comprised PBMCs. The source is a man aged 30-40 years in good health and CMV-seronegative.

This chain connects TRBV2 to TRBJ2-3; TRBD1 might be the D (5 bases). V lost 4 bases and J 8 bases, leaving 19 bases between the germline ends. Germline-derived CDR1 and CDR2 are SNHLY and FYNNEI. This CDR3 has 15 residues. The CDR3, as DNA: TGTGCCAGCAGTGGGCGCAGGGCTAGTGGTGGTACGCAGTATTTT. Its translation: CASSGRRASGGTQYF.

The CDR3 DNA sequence: TGTGCCAGCAGTGAACGCGCGACTAGCAGGGCATACAATGAGCAGTTCTTC. Its translation is CASSERATSRAYNEQFF. V gene TRBV6-1 combines with J gene TRBJ2-1; 7 bases are a match to TRBD2. This CDR3 region has 17 residues. The trim removed 2 bases at V and 4 bases at J, leaving 11 bases unmatched. CDR1 and CDR2 (germline): MNHNS, SASEGT.

This rearrangement joins TRBV30 to TRBJ2-4, with D maybe TRBD1 (5 bases). Between the trimmed V and J ends, which lost 2 bases and 8 bases, there was a span of 13 bases. This CDR3 contains 13 residues. The V gene's germline CDR1 is GTSNPN and CDR2 SVGIG (reference sequence). The CDR3: CAWSRQGLDIQYF. The CDR3 coding sequence is TGTGCCTGGAGTAGGCAGGGTTTAGACATTCAGTACTTC.

The genes are TRBV6-1 and TRBJ1-3, with a tentative D call TRBD1 (6 bases). The length of the CDR3 is 16 residues. CDR1 MNHNS and CDR2 SASEGT come from the germline V gene. The V gene lost 2 bases and the J gene lost 0 bases, with 11 bases spanning the gap. Here the CDR3 DNA reads TGTGCCAGCAGTGAAAGTGGGGGCTCCTCTGGAAACACCATATATTTT. This codes for CASSESGGSSGNTIYF.

The rearrangement joins TRBV27 to TRBJ1-5; D not resolved. Germline V gene lookup returns CDR1 MNHEY and CDR2 SMNVEV (reference sequence). V lost 2 bases to trimming and J lost 3 bases, with 8 bases between them. This CDR3 contains 14 residues. The CDR3 sequence: CASSLGLNNQPQHF. CDR3 sequence (DNA): TGTGCCAGCAGTTTAGGACTGAACAATCAGCCCCAGCATTTT.

The chain joins TRBV30 to TRBJ2-3, with 7 bases aligning to TRBD2. Trimming cost V 4 bases and J 8 bases; bases outside gene matches: 9. This CDR3 contains 13 residues. Germline V CDR1 and CDR2: GTSNPN, SVGIG (reference sequence). This chain's CDR3 is CAWKETGGGTQYF. The CDR3 DNA reads as TGTGCCTGGAAAGAGACGGGAGGCGGTACGCAGTATTTT.

This clone was observed a handful of times. The chain couples TRBV29-1 to TRBJ2-1, with TRBD2 identical over 8 bases. Germline CDR1 reads SQVTM; CDR2 reads ANQGSEA. The length of the CDR3 is 13 residues. The J segment lost 9 bases and the V segment lost 4 bases, leaving 8 bases of the junction unmatched. This CDR3 is CSVVGRALGEQFF. CDR3 DNA: TGCAGCGTTGTCGGGAGGGCCCTCGGTGAGCAGTTCTTC.

V gene TRBV29-1 combines with J gene TRBJ1-2, with a weak D call TRBD1 (5 bases). The CDR3 consists of 13 residues. The V end was cut by 5 bases, the J end by 1 base, with 11 bases between. Germline values: CDR1 SQVTM, CDR2 ANQGSEA. Here the CDR3 DNA reads TGCAGCGTTTTTGGAGGGGTTAACTATGGCTACACCTTC. It encodes CSVFGGVNYGYTF. Variable domain in full (rest from reference TRBV29-1 and TRBJ1-2): SAVISQKPSRDICQRGTSLTIQCQVDSQVTMMFWYRQQPGQSLTLIATANQGSEATYESGFVIDKFPISRPNLTFSTLTVSNMSPEDSSIYLCSVFGGVNYGYTFGSGTRLTVV.

The chain links TRBV13 to TRBJ2-3; TRBD1 aligns across 7 bases. The length of the CDR3 is 17 residues. Germline assignment: CDR1 PRHDT and CDR2 FYEKMQ (reference sequence). The V segment lost 5 bases and the J segment 2 bases; nucleotides outside the gene matches: 13. The CDR3 DNA follows: TGTGCCAGCAGCCCTCAAGGGACAGCCGGAGACACAGATACGCAGTATTTT. Amino acid sequence: CASSPQGTAGDTDTQYF.

J is TRBJ1-5 and V is TRBV6-1, with D perhaps TRBD1 (5 bases). Germline assignment: CDR1 MNHNS and CDR2 SASEGT. V gave up 4 bases and J gave up 2 bases, with 12 bases separating them. The CDR3 runs to 15 residues. CDR3 nucleotide sequence: TGTGCCAGCAGTGCGGGGGAGAAGGGCAATCAGCCCCAGCATTTT. It specifies CASSAGEKGNQPQHF.

The genes are TRBV30 and TRBJ1-1, with a weak D call TRBD1 (6 bases). This CDR3 has 14 amino acids. Trimming removed 0 bases at V and 8 bases at J, with 16 bases between. In germline, CDR1 is GTSNPN, CDR2 SVGIG (reference sequence). This chain's CDR3 is CAWSVHRAFSEAFF. The CDR3 DNA reads as TGTGCCTGGAGTGTACACAGGGCTTTCTCAGAAGCTTTCTTT.

The chain recombines TRBV6-6 with TRBJ2-5; 9 nucleotides align to TRBD2. Matching the DNA end better, TRBJ2-7 makes the J call doubtful. The V gene's germline CDR1 is MNHNY and CDR2 SVGAGI (reference sequence). The CDR3 consists of 16 residues. This CDR3 is CASSSSSGSGIYEQYF. Here the CDR3 DNA reads TGTGCCAGCAGTTCAAGTAGCGGGAGTGGGATCTACGAGCAGTACTTC.

This chain joins TRBV14 and TRBJ2-2; D remains unclear. The ends were cut back, 6 bases at V and 4 bases at J, with 9 bases in the middle. This CDR3 is 13 amino acids long. Germline-derived CDR1 and CDR2 are SGHDN and FVKESK. Written as DNA, the CDR3 is TGTGCCAGCAGACCGACGGGCACCGGGGAGCTGTTTTTT. This gives the protein CASRPTGTGELFF.

This rearrangement joins TRBV27 to TRBJ2-1; a weak D match, TRBD2 (6 bases). V was shortened by 8 bases and J by 8 bases, with 19 bases between the two germline ends. Germline CDR1 is MNHEY and CDR2 is SMNVEV (reference sequence). CDR3 length: 14 amino acids. The CDR3 sequence: CASCPGRRNYEQFF. CDR3 sequence (DNA): TGTGCCAGCTGCCCCGGGAGACGGAATTATGAGCAGTTCTTC.

This clone turned up a few times. This could be a read error, since a much larger clone is one nucleotide away. Here the CDR3 DNA reads TGCTCCAGCAGCTTTTGGACTTCTAGCAATCAGCCCCAGCATTTT. Protein product: CSSSFWTSSNQPQHF. The rearrangement links TRBV5-1 to TRBJ1-5; D is unresolved. This CDR3 has 15 residues. Germline V gene sequence: CDR1 SGHRS, CDR2 YFSETQ.

V gene TRBV7-6 combines with J gene TRBJ2-5; 7 positions agree with TRBD2. The CDR3 is 16 amino acids. Germline V gene lookup returns CDR1 SGHVS and CDR2 FNYEAQ. Unmatched junction bases numbered 13, after V lost 5 bases and J lost 4 bases. The CDR3 nucleotides read TGTGCCAGCAGCCCACGAGCGGCGGGAGTACGAGAGACCCAGTACTTC. Amino acids: CASSPRAAGVRETQYF.

DNA of the CDR3: TGCGCCAGCCACCTGACAGGGACGAACACTGAAGCTTTCTTT. Amino acids: CASHLTGTNTEAFF. The chain combines TRBV5-1 with TRBJ1-1, with 7 bases lining up with TRBD1. CDR1 is SGHRS, CDR2 YFSETQ, per germline. The CDR3 is 14 amino acids. V shed 7 bases, J shed 1 base, and the junction held 7 bases outside the gene matches.

The CDR3 DNA sequence: TGTGCCAGTCGATGGGGGGAGAGCTATGGCTACACCTTC. Translated: CASRWGESYGYTF. The J gene is TRBJ1-2, the V gene TRBV19; D is perhaps TRBD1 (5 bases). There are 13 residues in the CDR3. V lost 8 bases and J lost 4, with 14 bases in between. Germline V CDR1 and CDR2: LNHDA, SQIVND (reference sequence).